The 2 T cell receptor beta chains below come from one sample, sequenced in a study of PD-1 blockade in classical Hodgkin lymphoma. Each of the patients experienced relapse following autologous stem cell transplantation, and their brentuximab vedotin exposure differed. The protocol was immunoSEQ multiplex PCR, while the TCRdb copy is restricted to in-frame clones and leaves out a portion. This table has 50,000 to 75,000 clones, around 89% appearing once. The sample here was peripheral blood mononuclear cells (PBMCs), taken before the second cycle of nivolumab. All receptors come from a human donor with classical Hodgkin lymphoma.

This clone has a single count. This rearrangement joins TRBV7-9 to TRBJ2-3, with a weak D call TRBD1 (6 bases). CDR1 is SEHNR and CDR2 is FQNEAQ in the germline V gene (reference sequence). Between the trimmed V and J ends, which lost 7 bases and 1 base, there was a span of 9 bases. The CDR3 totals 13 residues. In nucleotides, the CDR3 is TGTGCCAGCACCCGGACAGGCACAGATACGCAGTATTTT. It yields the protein CASTRTGTDTQYF.

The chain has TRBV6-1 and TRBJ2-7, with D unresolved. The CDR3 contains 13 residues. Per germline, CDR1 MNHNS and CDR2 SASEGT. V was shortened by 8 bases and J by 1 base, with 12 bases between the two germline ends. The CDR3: CASGKAFSYEQYF. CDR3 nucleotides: TGTGCCAGCGGAAAGGCCTTTTCCTACGAGCAGTACTTC.